The 10 T cell receptor beta chains below come from one sample, sequenced in a study of T cells in Graves' hyperthyroidism and ophthalmopathy. Template material for amplifying TCR beta CDR3 regions consisted of RNA transcripts. RT-PCR in the first round (using the HTBI primer set) targeted the TCR CDR3. TCRdb used MiXCR to reprocess the multiplex PCR reads, holding one entry per CDR3 protein. The repertoire includes 600,000 to 800,000 distinct CDR3 sequences, 35% of them detected once, and 30% to 40% sits in the top ten. Sequenced material: blood. These TCRs come from a woman in her 40s with Graves' hyperthyroidism.

This rearrangement joins TRBV10-3 to TRBJ2-5; possibly TRBD1 or TRBD2 for D (6 bases each). CDR1 is ENHRY and CDR2 is SYGVKD in the germline V gene. This CDR3 is 15 amino acids long. V dropped 3 bases and J dropped 9 bases, with 20 bases sitting between them. CDR3 bases: TGTGCCATCAGTGATTCCGGGGGCGGCAATCAGCCCCAGTACTTC. This sequence encodes CAISDSGGGNQPQYF.

A note on this clonotype: The germline gene is not matched at one end of the junction; a read error may be the cause. This chain connects TRBV10-3 to TRBJ2-7; D is unclear. Germline CDR1 is ENHRY and CDR2 is SYGVKD. The CDR3 totals 13 residues. DNA of the CDR3: TGTGCCAGCAGTTACTCAGGTGACCGCGAGCAGTACTTC. Translation gives CASSYSGDREQYF.

The chain joins TRBV20-1 to TRBJ2-5; perhaps D is TRBD1 or TRBD2 (5 bases each). CDR1 is DFQATT and CDR2 is SNEGSKA in the germline V gene (reference sequence). The CDR3 length is 12 residues. The CDR3 region is CRIRGVTETQYF. CDR3 in DNA: TGCAGGATCCGGGGCGTAACGGAGACCCAGTACTTC.

This clonotype was counted ten times or more. The chain uses TRBV15 and TRBJ1-5; D remains ambiguous. The CDR3 is 13 residues long. CDR1 and CDR2 (germline): LNHNV, YYDKDF (reference sequence). The V end lost 9 bases, the J end lost 6 bases, and 15 bases lay between the germline ends. The CDR3 reads CATSTQAGQPQHF. The CDR3 DNA sequence: TGTGCCACTTCGACCCAAGCGGGTCAGCCCCAGCATTTT.

This clonotype was observed a handful of times. This chain joins TRBV20-1 and TRBJ2-2; 9 bases fit TRBD2. The CDR3 extends over 18 amino acids. Germline V gene data show CDR1 as DFQATT and CDR2 as SNEGSKA (reference sequence). Unmatched junction bases numbered 16, after V lost 4 bases and J lost 4 bases. The CDR3 DNA reads TGCAGTGCTACCAAGAGGCGACTAGCGGAGGGGGGCACCGGGGAGCTGTTTTTT. Amino acids: CSATKRRLAEGGTGELFF.

Only a few counts were recorded for this clonotype. V is TRBV15 and J is TRBJ2-7; the match to TRBD1 covers 10 bases. J gave up 1 base and V 3 bases, and 6 bases lay outside the gene matches. The germline CDR1 and CDR2 sequences are LNHNV and YYDKDF (reference sequence). The CDR3 is made up of 16 amino acids. The CDR3 DNA is TGTGCCACCAGCAGGACTCCGGGACAGGGGTCCTACGAGCAGTACTTC. Translating it yields CATSRTPGQGSYEQYF.

The chain joins TRBV10-1 to TRBJ2-7; no firm D call. This CDR3 contains 13 residues. The germline V and J ends were trimmed by 0 bases and 2 bases, with 5 bases remaining between them. Per the germline V gene, CDR1 is WNHNN and CDR2 is SYGVQD (reference sequence). Written as DNA, the CDR3 is TGCGCCAGCAGTGAGTCCTCTGCCTACGAGCAGTACTTC. Protein: CASSESSAYEQYF.

The chain joins TRBV20-1 to TRBJ1-1, with TRBD1 matching 7 bases. CDR1 and CDR2 from the germline V gene are DFQATT and SNEGSKA (reference sequence). Trimming removed 4 bases from V and 3 bases from J; junction bases left unmatched: 11. The CDR3 spans 15 residues. CDR3 sequence (DNA): TGCAGTGCTAAACAAGTACAGGGGATCCACACTGAAGCTTTCTTT. Translation: CSAKQVQGIHTEAFF.

This clonotype was seen a few times. The chain uses TRBV7-9 and TRBJ1-6; 10 nucleotides agree with TRBD1. The CDR3 is 17 amino acids. Germline CDR1 and CDR2: SEHNR and FQNEAQ (reference sequence). V lost 4 bases, J lost 10 bases, and 13 bases stayed unmatched. Written as DNA, the CDR3 is TGTGCCAGCAGCTCTGGGGACAGGGGACCTTTTTGGTCACCCCTCCACTTT. Protein sequence: CASSSGDRGPFWSPLHF.

This clonotype appeared a few times. The rearrangement links TRBV2 to TRBJ1-1; D is perhaps TRBD1 (6 bases). Trimming took off 6 bases at V and 0 bases at J, with 14 bases between the two ends. CDR3 length equals 15 residues. The germline V gene encodes CDR1 SNHLY and CDR2 FYNNEI. The CDR3 is CASRKKGVLNTEAFF. DNA for the CDR3: TGTGCCAGCAGAAAAAAGGGGGTTTTGAACACTGAAGCTTTCTTT.